These 5 T cell receptor beta chains originate from one sample sequenced in a study of cytomegalovirus exposure and HLA in healthy donors. The data were produced by immunoSEQ multiplex PCR, yet TCRdb's version contains in-frame clones alone and is incomplete. This table holds fewer than 350,000 clones, approximately 87% found once. Sequenced material: PBMCs. These receptors came from a woman aged 18-29 years in good health and CMV-seronegative.

The rearrangement links TRBV28 to TRBJ1-1, with D uncertain. The CDR3 has 12 residues. The germline V gene encodes CDR1 MDHEN and CDR2 SYDVKM. V was clipped by 5 bases and J by 11 bases, with 15 bases between them. CDR3 residues: CASSPPLLRAFF. The CDR3 nucleotides are TGTGCCAGCAGTCCTCCGCTACTGCGGGCTTTCTTT.

The rearrangement links TRBV7-2 to TRBJ2-1; D not certain. The germline V gene encodes CDR1 SGHTA and CDR2 FQGNSA. The V and J ends lost 2 bases and 6 bases respectively, with 20 bases between them. CDR3 size: 17 residues. The DNA for the CDR3 is TGTGCCAGCAGCTTAATGCTAATCCCAGGTCCCTCCAATGAGCAGTTCTTC. It specifies CASSLMLIPGPSNEQFF.

This clone appeared once. This sequence joins TRBV5-8 and TRBJ1-6, with D uncertain. CDR1 is SGHTS, CDR2 YDEGEE, per germline. Trimming removed 4 bases at V and 8 bases at J, with 10 bases between. The CDR3 consists of 13 residues. The CDR3 is CASSPGLHSPLHF. The CDR3 DNA reads as TGTGCCAGCAGCCCCGGACTCCATTCACCCCTCCACTTT.

The V call is TRBV4-1, the J call TRBJ2-1, with no clear D. Between the trimmed V and J ends, which lost 0 bases and 3 bases, there was a span of 9 bases. Germline assignment: CDR1 MGHRA and CDR2 YSYEKL. The CDR3 runs 15 residues. The CDR3 is CASSQERGVYNEQFF. The CDR3, as DNA: TGCGCCAGCAGCCAAGAAAGAGGAGTCTACAATGAGCAGTTCTTC.

This clone has a count of ten or more. The chain carries TRBV6-4 and TRBJ2-3; TRBD2 is a possible D gene (6 bases). This CDR3 contains 14 residues. V gave up 3 bases and J gave up 0 bases, with 7 bases separating them. Germline V gives CDR1 MRHNA, CDR2 SNTAGT. The CDR3 nucleotides read TGTGCCAGCAGTGAAAGCGGGAGCACAGATACGCAGTATTTT. It codes for CASSESGSTDTQYF.